This record looks at one T cell receptor (beta chain) sequence and its context. What it binds is unknown. These data are taken from a study of T cell responses to AZD1222 COVID-19 vaccine. Whole-study findings and limits: Repertoire sampling happened only post peak T cell response.

Generated by immunoSEQ multiplex PCR, the TCRdb table keeps only in-frame clones and is missing some. The sample holds about 120,000 clones, roughly 90% seen once. Per the germline V gene, CDR1 is SGHTA and CDR2 is FQGTGA. The length of the CDR3 is 17 residues. V trimming: 0 bases; J trimming: 3 bases; junction bases outside the gene matches: 10. The receptor was isolated from an adult in good health. The genes are TRBV7-3 and TRBJ2-7; 8 bases match TRBD2. Sequences were derived from peripheral blood, sampled on day 0 of AZD1222 vaccination. CDR3 sequence: CASSLTPIAGWVYEQYF. The CDR3 DNA follows: TGTGCCAGCAGCTTAACTCCTATAGCGGGATGGGTCTACGAGCAGTACTTC.